A single sample is the source of the 24 T cell receptor beta chains below, sequenced in a study of blood T cell repertoires in COVID-19. TCRdb keeps only in-frame clones here, not all; method: immunoSEQ multiplex PCR. Of about 9,000 clones in the sample, about 88% were seen once. Sample: peripheral blood. These receptors originate from a human donor with active COVID-19. The donor label of this sample is uncertain.

J is TRBJ2-4 and V is TRBV12-3 or TRBV12-4; D perhaps matches TRBD2 (5 bases). The CDR3 contains 12 residues. Trimming cost V 6 bases and J 8 bases, with 11 bases left between them. CDR3: CASRAEFDIQYF. DNA for the CDR3: TGTGCCAGCAGAGCGGAATTTGACATTCAGTACTTC.

This clone was picked up one time. The chain joins TRBV7-6 to TRBJ2-3; 9 bases agree with TRBD1. The CDR3 contains 16 residues. Trimming cost V 2 bases and J 7 bases; bases outside gene matches: 10. CDR1 is SGHVS and CDR2 is FNYEAQ in the germline V gene. The CDR3 loop is CASSLRSGTGSYTQYF. The CDR3 nucleotides read TGTGCCAGCAGCTTACGGTCCGGGACAGGGTCATATACGCAGTATTTT.

The rearrangement links TRBV11-2 to TRBJ2-1; 9 bases map to TRBD2. Germline CDR1 and CDR2: SGHAT and FQNNGV. V gave up 2 bases and J gave up 4 bases; unmatched junction bases: 9. This CDR3 has 17 amino acids. The CDR3 DNA is TGTGCCAGCAGCTTAATGTCGGCGGGAGGGTCGTACAATGAGCAGTTCTTC. This encodes CASSLMSAGGSYNEQFF. The complete variable domain, with remaining parts taken from reference TRBV11-2 and TRBJ2-1, reads EAGVAQSPRYKIIEKRQSVAFWCNPISGHATLYWYQQILGQGPKLLIQFQNNGVVDDSQLPKDRFSAERLKGVDSTLKIQPAKLEDSAVYLCASSLMSAGGSYNEQFFGPGTRLTVL.

The chain recombines TRBV7-9 with TRBJ1-2, with D hard to call. Trimming took off 6 bases at V and 8 bases at J, with 25 bases between the two ends. The CDR3 runs to 16 residues. The germline CDR1 and CDR2 sequences are SEHNR and FQNEAQ (reference sequence). CDR3 sequence: CASSDLAAGVSGGYTF. The CDR3 DNA sequence: TGTGCCAGCAGTGATCTCGCGGCGGGAGTGAGTGGCGGCTACACCTTC.

This chain uses TRBV5-4 with TRBJ2-5, with D possibly matching TRBD2 (5 bases). The CDR3 spans 15 residues. V was trimmed by 5 bases and J by 4 bases, leaving 18 bases between them. Germline CDR1 reads SGHNT; CDR2 reads YYREEE (reference sequence). DNA for the CDR3: TGTGCCAGCAGACTACCGGGATCCAGCTTAGAGACCCAGTACTTC. It translates to CASRLPGSSLETQYF.

The chain employs TRBV29-1 and TRBJ2-5; D may be TRBD1 (7 bases). V was clipped by 2 bases and J by 7 bases, with 14 bases between them. The CDR3 is made up of 13 amino acids. CDR1 is SQVTM, CDR2 ANQGSEA, per germline. The CDR3 DNA sequence: TGCAGCGTTGAAAAAGACAGGGAGGCGACCCAGTACTTC. Its translation: CSVEKDREATQYF.

The table lists this clone with a count of one. This sequence joins TRBV9 and TRBJ2-5; TRBD2 matches 14 bases. This CDR3 is 20 amino acids long. CDR1 is SGDLS and CDR2 is YYNGEE in the germline V gene. J lost 5 bases, V lost 7 bases, and 22 bases had no gene match. CDR3 DNA sequence: TGTGCCAGCTCAACCCCGGGACTAGCGGGAGTGGGTGGATCCTGGGAGACCCAGTACTTC. It yields the protein CASSTPGLAGVGGSWETQYF.

The rearrangement joins TRBV6-5 to TRBJ2-3, with TRBD2 matching over 8 bases. This CDR3 is built from 15 residues. Germline CDR1 and CDR2: MNHEY and SVGAGI. V shed 10 bases and J 5 bases; nucleotides not matched to a gene: 14. The CDR3 spells CATSLGAGGGDTQYF. The CDR3, as DNA: TGTGCCACCTCCCTCGGGGCGGGAGGAGGAGATACGCAGTATTTT.

V usage is TRBV18 and J usage is TRBJ1-5; D call uncertain. The CDR3 extends over 16 amino acids. Trimming shortened V by 5 bases and J by 3 bases, and 17 bases separated the two germline ends. The germline gives CDR1 KGHSH, CDR2 LQKENI. This CDR3 is CASSFLRGPPNQPQHF. The CDR3 nucleotides are TGTGCCAGCTCATTTCTCCGGGGTCCACCCAATCAGCCCCAGCATTTT.

The chain links TRBV19 to TRBJ2-7; possibly TRBD1 for D (6 bases). This CDR3 is built from 15 residues. Looked up from germline, CDR1 is LNHDA and CDR2 is SQIVND (reference sequence). Trimming stripped 5 bases from V and 3 bases from J, with 17 bases between. The CDR3 DNA reads TGTGCCAGTAGTTCTGACCCGGGACACCTCTACGAGCAGTACTTC. Encoded protein: CASSSDPGHLYEQYF. The entire variable domain, with the rest obtained from reference TRBV19 and TRBJ2-7, is as follows: DGGITQSPKYLFRKEGQNVTLSCEQNLNHDAMYWYRQDPGQGLRLIYYSQIVNDFQKGDIAEGYSVSREKKESFPLTVTSAQKNPTAFYLCASSSDPGHLYEQYFGPGTRLTVT.

The chain employs TRBV27 and TRBJ2-7, with D tentatively TRBD1 (6 bases). CDR3 length equals 16 residues. Germline assignment: CDR1 MNHEY and CDR2 SMNVEV (reference sequence). Trimming left V 5 bases short and J 7 bases short, with 24 bases between. CDR3 sequence reads: CASSPPLRQATGEQYF. The CDR3 DNA follows: TGTGCCAGCAGTCCCCCTCTTAGACAGGCGACGGGTGAGCAGTACTTC.

The rearrangement joins TRBV28 to TRBJ2-2; 8 positions agree with TRBD2. In germline, CDR1 is MDHEN, CDR2 SYDVKM. The CDR3 is 16 residues long. The J segment lost 4 bases and the V segment lost 5 bases, leaving 9 bases of the junction unmatched. The CDR3 region has the DNA TGTGCCAGCAGTAGAGCGGGGGACGAGGGCACCGGGGAGCTGTTTTTT. This codes for CASSRAGDEGTGELFF.

This clone appeared a single time. J is TRBJ2-1 and V is TRBV19; 9 bases line up with TRBD2. This CDR3 has 18 amino acids. The V and J ends lost 5 bases and 1 base, in that order; junction bases with no gene match: 12. Germline V lookup: CDR1 LNHDA, CDR2 SQIVND (reference sequence). DNA for the CDR3: TGTGCCAGTAGTCCTAGGACTAGCGCGATTATATCCTACAATGAGCAGTTCTTC. As protein: CASSPRTSAIISYNEQFF.

This clone was counted between two and nine times. The chain joins TRBV6-5 to TRBJ1-1; the D gene is possibly TRBD1 (5 bases). Trimming shortened V by 6 bases and J by 0 bases, and 14 bases separated the two germline ends. The CDR3 sequence is 15 residues long. Germline V lookup: CDR1 MNHEY, CDR2 SVGAGI. The CDR3 sequence is CASRPLGAMNTEAFF. In DNA, the CDR3 is TGTGCCAGCAGGCCCCTTGGGGCCATGAACACTGAAGCTTTCTTT.

The chain employs TRBV28 and TRBJ2-1; 10 bases line up with TRBD2. The CDR3 is 21 amino acids. V lost 1 base and J lost 4; bases outside the gene matches: 19. CDR1 and CDR2 from the germline V gene are MDHEN and SYDVKM. CDR3 DNA: TGTGCCAGCAGTTTATCCCCGTTTGATAGCGGGAGGTCTCATGGTTACAATGAGCAGTTCTTC. It codes for CASSLSPFDSGRSHGYNEQFF.

The V call is TRBV14, the J call TRBJ2-1; D possibly corresponds to TRBD1 (5 bases). Germline V lookup: CDR1 SGHDN, CDR2 FVKESK. The V and J ends lost 4 bases and 10 bases respectively, with 11 bases between them. The CDR3 is 12 residues long. CDR3 region: CASSPDRFEQFF. The CDR3 DNA sequence: TGTGCCAGCAGCCCCGACAGATTCGAGCAGTTCTTC.

This clone has only a few counts. The chain carries TRBV2 and TRBJ2-7, with 7 bases identical to TRBD1. The CDR3 totals 15 residues. After removal of 8 bases from V and 1 base from J, the junction contained 11 bases not matched to a gene. Germline CDR1 reads SNHLY; CDR2 reads FYNNEI. DNA of the CDR3: TGTGCCAGCGGGAGACAGGGAATGACATCCTACGAGCAGTACTTC. Translating it yields CASGRQGMTSYEQYF.

The chain carries TRBV2 and TRBJ1-3; D is undetermined. Germline V gives CDR1 SNHLY, CDR2 FYNNEI. The CDR3 has 14 residues. The V end lost 5 bases, the J end lost 4 bases, and 12 bases lay between the germline ends. The CDR3 region is CASSLQPSGNTIYF. CDR3 in DNA: TGTGCCAGCAGTTTACAGCCTTCGGGAAACACCATATATTTT.

This chain links TRBV7-9 with TRBJ2-5; D possibly corresponds to TRBD2 (6 bases). Between the trimmed V and J ends, which lost 5 bases and 5 bases, there was a span of 12 bases. The germline CDR1 and CDR2 sequences are SEHNR and FQNEAQ (reference sequence). The CDR3 length is 13 residues. The CDR3 is CASSPGVGETQYF. The CDR3, as DNA: TGTGCCAGCAGCCCGGGAGTAGGGGAGACCCAGTACTTC.

CDR3 sequence reads: CASSYFGGESPLHF. The CDR3 DNA follows: TGTGCCAGCAGTTACTTCGGGGGGGAATCACCCCTCCACTTT. V is TRBV6-5 and J is TRBJ1-6; TRBD1 is a possible D gene (5 bases). Germline lookup yields CDR1 MNHEY and CDR2 SVGAGI. The V and J ends lost 1 base and 10 bases respectively, with 11 bases between them. CDR3 size: 14 residues.

This chain uses TRBV5-8 with TRBJ2-5; 7 bases map to TRBD1. CDR1 SGHTS and CDR2 YDEGEE come from the germline V gene. The CDR3 is 13 amino acids. The V and J ends lost 5 bases and 5 bases, in that order; junction bases with no gene match: 6. The DNA for the CDR3 is TGTGCCAGCAGTTACAGGGGCGGGGAGACCCAGTACTTC. This codes for CASSYRGGETQYF.

The V gene is TRBV29-1, the J gene TRBJ2-7; TRBD1 matches 9 bases. Per the germline V gene, CDR1 is SQVTM and CDR2 is ANQGSEA. The CDR3 sequence is 13 residues long. Trimming cost V 6 bases and J 3 bases; bases outside gene matches: 6. The CDR3 sequence is CSVTGTGNYEQYF. CDR3 in DNA: TGCAGCGTCACCGGGACAGGGAACTACGAGCAGTACTTC.

The J gene is TRBJ2-7, the V gene TRBV28; D perhaps matches TRBD2 (6 bases). The germline V and J ends were trimmed by 4 bases and 2 bases, with 12 bases remaining between them. CDR3 length equals 14 residues. CDR1 MDHEN and CDR2 SYDVKM come from the germline V gene. The CDR3 DNA is TGTGCCAGCAGTTCCGGACTAAATGCCTACGAGCAGTACTTC. It specifies CASSSGLNAYEQYF. Full variable domain (outside the CDR3, taken from reference TRBV28 and TRBJ2-7): DVKVTQSSRYLVKRTGEKVFLECVQDMDHENMFWYRQDPGLGLRLIYFSYDVKMKEKGDIPEGYSVSREKKERFSLILESASTNQTSMYLCASSSGLNAYEQYFGPGTRLTVT.

The chain carries TRBV10-1 and TRBJ1-4, with no clear D. The CDR3 is made up of 14 amino acids. The V end was cut by 2 bases, the J end by 7 bases, with 11 bases between. Germline CDR1 WNHNN, CDR2 SYGVQD (reference sequence). The CDR3 nucleotides read TGCGCCAGCAGTGAGCGCAGAGGCGGTGAAAAACTGTTTTTT. It codes for CASSERRGGEKLFF.